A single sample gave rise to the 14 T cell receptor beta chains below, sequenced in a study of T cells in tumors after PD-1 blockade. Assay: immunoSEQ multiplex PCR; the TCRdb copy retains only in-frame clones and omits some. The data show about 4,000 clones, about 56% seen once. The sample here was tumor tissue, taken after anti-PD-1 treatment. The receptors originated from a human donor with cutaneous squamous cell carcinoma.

The CDR3 here is CASSSGQGAVLFF. The CDR3, as DNA: TGTGCCAGCAGTTCGGGACAGGGGGCCGTCCTGTTTTTT. The gene calls are TRBV12-3 or TRBV12-4 and TRBJ1-4; the match to TRBD1 covers 12 bases. V shed 4 bases, J shed 14 bases, and the junction held 5 bases outside the gene matches. The CDR3 sequence is 13 residues long.

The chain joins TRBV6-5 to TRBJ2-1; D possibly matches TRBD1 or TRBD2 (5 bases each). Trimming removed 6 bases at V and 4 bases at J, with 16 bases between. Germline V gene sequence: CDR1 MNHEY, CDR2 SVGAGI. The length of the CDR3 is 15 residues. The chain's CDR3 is CASRSTGTVYNEQFF. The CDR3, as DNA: TGTGCCAGCAGATCCACCGGGACCGTATACAATGAGCAGTTCTTC.

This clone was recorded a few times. CDR3 region: CASTGVDQPQHF. CDR3 in DNA: TGTGCCAGCACAGGGGTCGATCAGCCCCAGCATTTT. The chain carries TRBV6-4 and TRBJ1-5, with D possibly TRBD1 on 6 matching bases. Looked up from germline, CDR1 is MRHNA and CDR2 is SNTAGT. This CDR3 spans 12 amino acids. V was shortened by 7 bases and J by 5 bases, with 9 bases between the two germline ends.

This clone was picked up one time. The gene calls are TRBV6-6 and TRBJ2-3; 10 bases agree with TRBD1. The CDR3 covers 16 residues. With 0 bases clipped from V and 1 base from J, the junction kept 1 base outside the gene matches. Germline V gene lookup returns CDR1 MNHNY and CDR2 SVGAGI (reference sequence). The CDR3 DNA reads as TGTGCCAGCAGTTACTCCGGGACAGGGGGCACAGATACGCAGTATTTT. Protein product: CASSYSGTGGTDTQYF.

CDR3 amino acids: CASSAAMISASDIQYF. For the CDR3, the DNA is TGCGCCAGCAGTGCAGCAATGATATCGGCGAGCGACATTCAGTACTTC. The chain couples TRBV10-2 to TRBJ2-4; D gene unclear. This CDR3 comprises 16 residues. The V and J ends lost 4 bases and 8 bases respectively, with 21 bases between them. The germline V gene encodes CDR1 WSHSY and CDR2 SAAADI.

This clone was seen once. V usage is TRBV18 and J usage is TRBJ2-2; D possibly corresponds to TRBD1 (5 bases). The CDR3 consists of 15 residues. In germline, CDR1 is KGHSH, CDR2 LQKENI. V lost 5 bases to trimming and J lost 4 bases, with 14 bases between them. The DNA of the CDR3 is TGTGCCAGCTCAAAAACGGACACACCCACCGGGGAGCTGTTTTTT. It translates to CASSKTDTPTGELFF.

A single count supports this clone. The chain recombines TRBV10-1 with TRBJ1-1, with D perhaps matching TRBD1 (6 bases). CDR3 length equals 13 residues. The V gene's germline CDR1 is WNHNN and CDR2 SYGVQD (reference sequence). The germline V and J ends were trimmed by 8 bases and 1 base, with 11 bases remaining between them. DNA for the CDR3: TGCGCCAGCGGTACAGGGCCGAACACTGAAGCTTTCTTT. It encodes CASGTGPNTEAFF.

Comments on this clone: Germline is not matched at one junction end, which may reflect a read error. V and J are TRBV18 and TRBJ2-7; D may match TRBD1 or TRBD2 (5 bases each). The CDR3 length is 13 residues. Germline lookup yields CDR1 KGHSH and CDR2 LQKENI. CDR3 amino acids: CASSRDASYEQHF. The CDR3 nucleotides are TGTGCCAGCTCAAGGGACGCTTCCTACGAGCAGCACTTC.

The CDR3 loop is CASTIPDSYEQYF. CDR3 nucleotide sequence: TGTGCCAGTACCATCCCTGACTCCTACGAGCAGTACTTC. This sequence joins TRBV2 and TRBJ2-7; D not certain. The germline V gene has CDR1 SNHLY and CDR2 FYNNEI. The ends were cut back, 9 bases at V and 0 bases at J, with 12 bases in the middle. The CDR3 covers 13 residues.

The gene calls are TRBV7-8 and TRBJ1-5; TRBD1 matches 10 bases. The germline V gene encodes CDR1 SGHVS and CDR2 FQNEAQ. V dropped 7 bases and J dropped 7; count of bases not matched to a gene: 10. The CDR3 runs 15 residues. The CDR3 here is CASTWGQGTGQPQHF. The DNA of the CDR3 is TGTGCCAGCACCTGGGGACAGGGGACCGGACAGCCCCAGCATTTT.

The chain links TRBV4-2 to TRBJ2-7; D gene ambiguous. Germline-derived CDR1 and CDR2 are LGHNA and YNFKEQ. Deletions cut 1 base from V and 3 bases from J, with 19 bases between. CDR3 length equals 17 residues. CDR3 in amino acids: CASSQAISLDGLYEQYF. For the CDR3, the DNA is TGTGCCAGCAGCCAAGCTATTTCTTTGGACGGCCTCTACGAGCAGTACTTC.

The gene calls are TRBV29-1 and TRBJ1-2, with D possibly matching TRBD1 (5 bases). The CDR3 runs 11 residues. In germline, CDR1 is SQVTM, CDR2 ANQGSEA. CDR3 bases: TGCAGTACATGGGGCAACTATGGCTACACCTTC. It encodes CSTWGNYGYTF.

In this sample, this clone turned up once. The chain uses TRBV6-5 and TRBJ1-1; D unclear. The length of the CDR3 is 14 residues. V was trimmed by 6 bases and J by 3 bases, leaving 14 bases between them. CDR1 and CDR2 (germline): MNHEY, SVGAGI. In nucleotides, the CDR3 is TGTGCCAGCAGCCTCTATCCTGGTGACACTGAAGCTTTCTTT. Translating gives CASSLYPGDTEAFF.

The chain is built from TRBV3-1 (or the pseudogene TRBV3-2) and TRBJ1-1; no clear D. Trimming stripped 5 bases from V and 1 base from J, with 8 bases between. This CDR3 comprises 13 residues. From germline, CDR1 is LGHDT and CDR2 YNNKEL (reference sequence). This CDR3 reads CASSVRQNTEAFF. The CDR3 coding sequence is TGTGCCAGCAGCGTTCGACAGAACACTGAAGCTTTCTTT.